The 22 T cell receptor beta chains below all came from one sample that was sequenced in a study of metastatic and nonmetastatic thyroid tumors. Ahead of thyroid surgery, no patient had received treatment of any kind. TCRdb re-processed the PCR reads through MiXCR. The sample records roughly 25,000 clones, roughly 13% being singletons. Specimen: blood. These receptors came from a female donor with papillary thyroid cancer or a benign thyroid nodule (not recorded which). Some clones in this sample may be carry-over from other donors' samples.

Comments on this clone: A clone one base away is much larger, so this may be a read error. The genes are TRBV30 and TRBJ1-2; no clear D gene. The germline gives CDR1 GTSNPN, CDR2 SVGIG (reference sequence). Trimming removed 5 bases at V and 4 bases at J, with 23 bases between. CDR3 size: 16 residues. CDR3 protein: CAWLEMGPKGSYGYTF. CDR3 nucleotides: TGTGCCTGGCTCGAAATGGGCCCCAAGGGCTCCTATGGCTACACCTTC.

The chain joins TRBV5-1 to TRBJ2-2; TRBD1 matches 9 bases. J gave up 9 bases and V 4 bases, and 13 bases lay outside the gene matches. Germline V CDR1 and CDR2: SGHRS, YFSETQ. The CDR3 extends over 16 amino acids. The CDR3 DNA reads as TGCGCCAGCAGCCCGACCGGGACAGGGTCCTCCCGGGAGCTGTTTTTT. Encoded protein: CASSPTGTGSSRELFF.

This chain joins TRBV4-1 and TRBJ2-5; possible D gene TRBD2, 5 bases. V lost 0 bases to trimming and J lost 5 bases, with 10 bases between them. The CDR3 extends over 14 amino acids. Per germline, CDR1 MGHRA and CDR2 YSYEKL. CDR3 bases: TGCGCCAGCAGCCAAGACGGGCGGAGGGAGACCCAGTACTTC. Its protein product is CASSQDGRRETQYF.

This clone was recorded many times. The chain links TRBV20-1 to TRBJ2-3; D remains unclear. The CDR3 runs 14 residues. CDR1 and CDR2 (germline): DFQATT, SNEGSKA (reference sequence). Trimming took 6 bases from V and 0 from J, leaving 13 bases between them. CDR3 sequence: CSAGLDRSTDTQYF. CDR3 nucleotide sequence: TGCAGTGCCGGTCTAGATCGAAGCACAGATACGCAGTATTTT.

This clone was found many times. The same CDR3 can be traced to other DNA sequences in this sample. The J gene is TRBJ2-7, the V gene TRBV20-1, with TRBD1 identical over 8 bases. The CDR3 loop spans 14 amino acids. From germline, CDR1 is DFQATT and CDR2 SNEGSKA (reference sequence). After removal of 5 bases from V and 0 bases from J, the junction contained 6 bases not matched to a gene. The CDR3 region has the DNA TGCAGTGCTCCTCGGACAGGGAGCTCCTACGAGCAGTACTTC. It codes for CSAPRTGSSYEQYF.

By share of the sample, this clone is medium-sized. The V call is TRBV12-3 or TRBV12-4, the J call TRBJ2-6; 7 nucleotides agree with TRBD2. The CDR3 covers 17 residues. V trimming: 3 bases; J trimming: 2 bases; junction bases outside the gene matches: 7. This CDR3 is CASSLASGMPGANVLTF. The CDR3 nucleotides are TGTGCCAGCAGTTTGGCCAGCGGGATGCCTGGGGCCAACGTCCTGACTTTC.

This clone has at least ten counts. V and J are TRBV24-1 and TRBJ2-5; D uncertain. CDR3 length equals 11 residues. The V gene's germline CDR1 is KGHDR and CDR2 SFDVKD. The V gene lost 1 base and the J gene lost 9 bases, with 5 bases spanning the gap. CDR3 amino acids: CATSDFGPQYF. CDR3 nucleotides: TGTGCCACCAGTGATTTTGGCCCCCAGTACTTC.

This clone was detected many times. V gene TRBV9 combines with J gene TRBJ2-5; 12 bases fit TRBD2. The CDR3 has 15 amino acids. Germline-derived CDR1 and CDR2 are SGDLS and YYNGEE. The trim removed 3 bases at V and 5 bases at J, leaving 5 bases unmatched. This CDR3 is CASSGRLAGAETQYF. The CDR3 bases are TGTGCCAGCAGCGGCCGACTAGCGGGAGCGGAGACCCAGTACTTC.

This clone showed up many times. The rearrangement links TRBV6-1 to TRBJ1-2; 7 positions match TRBD1. CDR1 and CDR2 (germline): MNHNS, SASEGT. CDR3 length equals 15 residues. V was pared by 6 bases and J by 2 bases, with 9 bases of the junction left unmatched. CDR3 loop: CASRTGNSMNYGYTF. The CDR3 nucleotides are TGTGCCAGCAGGACAGGGAACAGTATGAACTATGGCTACACCTTC.

In its sample, this clone was seen many times. This sequence joins TRBV5-1 and TRBJ1-3; D is perhaps TRBD1 (6 bases). The CDR3 is made up of 14 amino acids. From germline, CDR1 is SGHRS and CDR2 YFSETQ. V was cut by 4 bases and J by 3 bases, with 11 bases left in between. CDR3 in amino acids: CASSEGGGGNTIYF. CDR3 bases: TGCGCCAGCAGCGAGGGAGGGGGTGGAAACACCATATATTTT.

This clone was observed many times. The chain links TRBV6-5 to TRBJ1-6, with TRBD1 matching over 10 bases. CDR1 is MNHEY, CDR2 SVGAGI, per germline. J lost 10 bases, V lost 0 bases, and 3 bases had no gene match. This CDR3 has 15 residues. This CDR3 is CASSYSGTGVSPLHF. CDR3 nucleotide sequence: TGTGCCAGCAGTTACTCAGGGACAGGGGTGTCACCCCTCCACTTT.

This clone was detected many times. J is TRBJ2-2 and V is TRBV28; 9 bases match TRBD2. Germline V gene data show CDR1 as MDHEN and CDR2 as SYDVKM. CDR3 size: 16 residues. With V trimmed by 4 bases and J by 4 bases, 7 bases remained unmatched. The CDR3, as DNA: TGTGCCAGCAGTTCACTCAAACTAGCGGGCACCGGGGAGCTGTTTTTT. The encoded protein is CASSSLKLAGTGELFF.

The chain uses TRBV6-5 and TRBJ2-7; 16 bases are a match to TRBD2. After removal of 4 bases from V and 0 bases from J, the junction contained 6 bases not matched to a gene. Per germline, CDR1 MNHEY and CDR2 SVGAGI. This CDR3 is built from 18 residues. This CDR3 reads CASSSRGLAGGRSYEQYF. For the CDR3, the DNA is TGTGCCAGCAGTTCCCGGGGACTAGCGGGAGGGCGCTCCTACGAGCAGTACTTC.

This clone was detected ten times or more. The genes are TRBV20-1 and TRBJ2-7; D may correspond to TRBD1 or TRBD2 (5 bases each). Trimming removed 5 bases at V and 6 bases at J, with 20 bases between. Per the germline V gene, CDR1 is DFQATT and CDR2 is SNEGSKA (reference sequence). CDR3 length: 14 residues. CDR3 residues: CSARGERVTGEQYF. The CDR3 DNA reads as TGCAGTGCTCGAGGGGAGAGAGTTACGGGCGAGCAGTACTTC.

This clone was seen at least ten times. This chain joins TRBV6-4 and TRBJ2-2; the D call may be TRBD1 or TRBD2 (5 bases each). The CDR3 loop spans 14 amino acids. V gave up 0 bases and J gave up 5 bases, with 7 bases separating them. Germline values: CDR1 MRHNA, CDR2 SNTAGT. Written as DNA, the CDR3 is TGTGCCAGCAGTGACTCGGGGGAGACCGGGGAGCTGTTTTTT. Its translation is CASSDSGETGELFF.

This clone has at least ten counts. The J gene is TRBJ2-1, the V gene TRBV5-1, with D uncertain. Per germline, CDR1 SGHRS and CDR2 YFSETQ. V lost 1 base and J 8 bases, leaving 4 bases between the germline ends. The CDR3 is made up of 11 amino acids. CDR3 in DNA: TGCGCCAGCAGCTTGTTGGATGAGCAGTTCTTC. Translating it yields CASSLLDEQFF.

This clone was recorded at least ten times. The chain recombines TRBV11-2 with TRBJ2-1; D is undetermined. The CDR3 covers 14 residues. Per the germline V gene, CDR1 is SGHAT and CDR2 is FQNNGV. The V end lost 1 base, the J end lost 5 bases, and 9 bases lay between the germline ends. CDR3 sequence reads: CASSLVASNNEQFF. The CDR3 DNA reads TGTGCCAGCAGCTTAGTGGCCAGCAACAATGAGCAGTTCTTC.

About this clone: One base away lies a much larger clone, so this may be a sequencing read error. The genes are TRBV4-1 and TRBJ2-5; D not certain. With 1 base removed from V and 1 base from J, the gap between germline ends came to 7 bases. Germline V lookup: CDR1 MGHRA, CDR2 YSYEKL. The CDR3 runs to 14 residues. The CDR3 loop is CASSQGVLQETQYF. The CDR3 region has the DNA TGCGCCAGCAGCCAAGGGGTCCTCCAAGAGACCCAGTACTTC.

This clone was observed many times. For the CDR3, the DNA is TGTGCCAGCGGGTTTTGGGGCGGGGGGAGCAATGAGCAGTTCTTC. Translation: CASGFWGGGSNEQFF. This sequence joins TRBV2 and TRBJ2-1, with 8 bases identical to TRBD2. The CDR3 is 15 residues long. V was clipped by 8 bases and J by 6 bases; unmatched bases: 12. Per the germline V gene, CDR1 is SNHLY and CDR2 is FYNNEI.

This clone was seen ten or more times. This chain connects TRBV10-3 to TRBJ2-7, with TRBD1 matching over 7 bases. Germline V gives CDR1 ENHRY, CDR2 SYGVKD. The CDR3 length is 15 residues. V shed 5 bases and J 0 bases; nucleotides not matched to a gene: 7. CDR3 bases: TGTGCCATCAGTCAGGGGACAGTCAGCTCCTACGAGCAGTACTTC. Its protein product is CAISQGTVSSYEQYF.

This clone is judged medium-sized (0.01 to 0.1%). CDR3 in DNA: TGTGCCAGCAGCCACCGGACTAGCGGGCGCACCGGGGAGCTGTTTTTT. The encoded protein is CASSHRTSGRTGELFF. The genes are TRBV3-1 and TRBJ2-2; 11 bases map to TRBD2. This CDR3 spans 16 amino acids. V lost 3 bases, J lost 4 bases, and 4 bases stayed unmatched. In germline, CDR1 is LGHDT, CDR2 YNNKEL (reference sequence).

This clone has a count of ten or more. The V and J genes are TRBV11-2 and TRBJ1-6, with TRBD1 matching 8 bases. This CDR3 contains 16 residues. V was clipped by 0 bases and J by 6 bases; unmatched bases: 4. Per the germline V gene, CDR1 is SGHAT and CDR2 is FQNNGV. This CDR3 is CASSLDRTGRNSPLHF. The CDR3 region has the DNA TGTGCCAGCAGCTTAGACCGGACAGGGCGTAATTCACCCCTCCACTTT.